These 6 T cell receptor beta chains were sequenced from one sample in a study of beta chain features in type 1 diabetes. Findings and limits, study-wide: TCRB CDR3s from Type 1 diabetes patients were moderately but significantly shorter in all four CD4+ subsets.

Investigators reverse transcribed all isolated RNA, so they sequenced expressed TCRB transcripts. Produced via immunoSEQ multiplex PCR; TCRdb's table is partial and in-frame only. The sample contains about 180,000 clones, 7% to 9% of which appear only once. Their antigens are not known. Sequenced material: central memory CD4+ T cells from blood. The receptors were sampled from a man younger than 35 with type 1 diabetes.

The V call is TRBV7-9, the J call TRBJ2-3, with 10 bases that match TRBD2. CDR1 and CDR2 from the germline V gene are SEHNR and FQNEAQ (reference sequence). This CDR3 has 16 residues. V dropped 4 bases and J dropped 4; count of bases not matched to a gene: 8. The chain's CDR3 is CASSYLAGAFPDTQYF. The CDR3 nucleotides are TGTGCCAGCAGCTACCTAGCGGGGGCGTTTCCAGATACGCAGTATTTT.

This clone was seen only a few times. This sequence joins TRBV4-3 and TRBJ1-2, with 7 positions matching TRBD1. This CDR3 contains 15 residues. Germline values: CDR1 LGHNA, CDR2 YSLEER. J lost 4 bases, V lost 4 bases, and 9 bases had no gene match. CDR3 nucleotides: TGCGCCAGCAGCCGGGACCCGGGACAGTCCTATGGCTACACCTTC. The encoded protein is CASSRDPGQSYGYTF.

The chain couples TRBV4-3 to TRBJ2-1; D is perhaps TRBD2 (6 bases). V lost 1 base and J 6 bases, leaving 22 bases between the germline ends. Germline loops: CDR1 LGHNA, CDR2 YSLEER. CDR3 size: 18 residues. CDR3 in DNA: TGCGCCAGCAGCCAAGTAAGGTTGCGGGGTCGGGTGATCAATGAGCAGTTCTTC. Amino acid sequence: CASSQVRLRGRVINEQFF.

This clone has only a few counts. The chain uses TRBV28 and TRBJ2-1; TRBD1 matches 12 bases. Germline trimming cut 5 bases from V and 11 bases from J; bases unmatched to any gene: 4. This CDR3 has 13 residues. Germline CDR1 reads MDHEN; CDR2 reads SYDVKM. DNA of the CDR3: TGTGCCAGCAGTAGGGGACAGGGGGCCAAGCAGTTCTTC. The encoded protein is CASSRGQGAKQFF.

This clone was recorded a few times. V usage is TRBV30 and J usage is TRBJ1-6, with D perhaps TRBD1 (6 bases). Trimming removed 6 bases at V and 8 bases at J, with 14 bases between. Looked up from germline, CDR1 is GTSNPN and CDR2 is SVGIG (reference sequence). CDR3 length: 13 amino acids. The DNA for the CDR3 is TGTGCCTGCAACAGGGATTTAGATTCACCCCTCCACTTT. The encoded protein is CACNRDLDSPLHF.

This clone was picked up a small number of times. The genes are TRBV28 and TRBJ1-5, with no clear D. V was shortened by 4 bases and J by 5 bases, with 9 bases between the two germline ends. This CDR3 spans 13 amino acids. CDR1 is MDHEN, CDR2 SYDVKM, per germline. CDR3 residues: CASSSPVHQPQHF. The CDR3 DNA reads as TGTGCCAGCAGTTCACCGGTACATCAGCCCCAGCATTTT.